These 9 T cell receptor beta chains were all obtained from the same sample, sequenced in a study of human T cells and chemical hapten exposure. TCRdb called the RACE reads again in MiXCR, with one record for every CDR3 protein. The sample lists tens of thousands of distinct CDR3 sequences; about 11% were seen once. Time point here: patch test 1, 2 weeks after DPC sensitization. Described treatment: therapeutic diphenylcyclopropenone sensitization with weekly scalp DPC. The sequencing used whole blood, collected in connection with sensitization to the hapten diphenylcyclopropenone (DPC). These TCRs come from a man aged 35 to 55 with alopecia areata. Some clones in this sample may be carry-over from other donors' samples.

This clonotype was recorded a few times. The V gene is TRBV12-3 or TRBV12-4, the J gene TRBJ2-5, with D tentatively TRBD1 or TRBD2 (5 bases each). Trimming shortened V by 4 bases and J by 4 bases, and 10 bases separated the two germline ends. The length of the CDR3 is 13 residues. CDR3 sequence: CASSSGAAETQYF. DNA for the CDR3: TGTGCCAGCAGTTCCGGGGCTGCAGAGACCCAGTACTTC.

In its sample, this clonotype was seen many times. The rearrangement joins TRBV10-3 to TRBJ1-1, with D perhaps TRBD1 (5 bases). V was cut by 6 bases and J by 1 base, with 12 bases left in between. This CDR3 has 14 residues. The germline V gene has CDR1 ENHRY and CDR2 SYGVKD. The CDR3 DNA reads as TGTGCCATCAGGCCCGGGACCGCGAACACTGAAGCTTTCTTT. This translates into CAIRPGTANTEAFF.

This clonotype is labeled medium-sized. The V gene is TRBV29-1, the J gene TRBJ2-6; 8 bases are a match to TRBD1. Per the germline V gene, CDR1 is SQVTM and CDR2 is ANQGSEA. The CDR3 sequence is 16 residues long. The ends lost 5 bases at V and 0 bases at J; junction bases unmatched: 6. CDR3 amino acids: CSVSGQGNSGANVLTF. The DNA for the CDR3 is TGCAGCGTTTCCGGACAGGGAAACTCTGGGGCCAACGTCCTGACTTTC.

The chain couples TRBV2 to TRBJ2-3; 8 bases match TRBD2. Germline CDR1 reads SNHLY; CDR2 reads FYNNEI. Unmatched junction bases numbered 9, after V lost 7 bases and J lost 0 bases. This CDR3 has 16 residues. In DNA form, the CDR3 reads TGTGCCAGCAAGAAGCTCCCTAGCGGGAGCACAGATACGCAGTATTTT. Residues: CASKKLPSGSTDTQYF.

The table lists this clonotype with a few counts. The V call is TRBV28, the J call TRBJ1-5, with D tentatively TRBD1 (6 bases). The CDR3 has 16 residues. With 5 bases removed from V and 3 bases from J, the gap between germline ends came to 17 bases. Germline CDR1 and CDR2: MDHEN and SYDVKM. In DNA, the CDR3 is TGTGCCAGCAGTCCCACCCCGGGGGCCATCAATCAGCCCCAGCATTTT. Its protein product is CASSPTPGAINQPQHF.

This clonotype was recorded at least ten times. The rearrangement joins TRBV20-1 to TRBJ1-6, with no clear D. Germline assignment: CDR1 DFQATT and CDR2 SNEGSKA (reference sequence). V was cut by 0 bases and J by 2 bases, with 8 bases left in between. This CDR3 contains 15 residues. In DNA form, the CDR3 reads TGCAGTGCTAGAGATGGCGGGGCCTATAATTCACCCCTCCACTTT. Amino acids: CSARDGGAYNSPLHF.

The chain joins TRBV6-2 or TRBV6-3 to TRBJ2-5, with D possibly TRBD1 on 5 matching bases. V lost 8 bases and J lost 6, with 13 bases in between. This CDR3 has 12 residues. CDR1 and CDR2 (germline): MNHEY, SVGEGT. The CDR3 DNA follows: TGTGCCAGCGGGGCAGGGTCCAAGACCCAGTACTTC. Translation gives CASGAGSKTQYF.

This clonotype has a count of ten or more. The rearrangement uses TRBV6-5 and TRBJ1-1; possible D gene TRBD1, 5 bases. With 0 bases removed from V and 7 bases from J, the gap between germline ends came to 9 bases. This CDR3 has 13 amino acids. The germline gives CDR1 MNHEY, CDR2 SVGAGI. The CDR3 sequence: CASSYSSGLEAFF. The CDR3, as DNA: TGTGCCAGCAGTTACTCGTCGGGACTTGAAGCTTTCTTT.

This clonotype was seen a handful of times. The rearrangement links TRBV30 to TRBJ1-6; 7 bases are shared with TRBD1. Germline V gene sequence: CDR1 GTSNPN, CDR2 SVGIG (reference sequence). The CDR3 loop spans 16 amino acids. Trimming removed 3 bases from V and 7 bases from J; junction bases left unmatched: 12. CDR3 nucleotide sequence: TGTGCCTGGAGGACGACAGGGCAAGTTTGGAATTCACCCCTCCACTTT. It encodes CAWRTTGQVWNSPLHF.